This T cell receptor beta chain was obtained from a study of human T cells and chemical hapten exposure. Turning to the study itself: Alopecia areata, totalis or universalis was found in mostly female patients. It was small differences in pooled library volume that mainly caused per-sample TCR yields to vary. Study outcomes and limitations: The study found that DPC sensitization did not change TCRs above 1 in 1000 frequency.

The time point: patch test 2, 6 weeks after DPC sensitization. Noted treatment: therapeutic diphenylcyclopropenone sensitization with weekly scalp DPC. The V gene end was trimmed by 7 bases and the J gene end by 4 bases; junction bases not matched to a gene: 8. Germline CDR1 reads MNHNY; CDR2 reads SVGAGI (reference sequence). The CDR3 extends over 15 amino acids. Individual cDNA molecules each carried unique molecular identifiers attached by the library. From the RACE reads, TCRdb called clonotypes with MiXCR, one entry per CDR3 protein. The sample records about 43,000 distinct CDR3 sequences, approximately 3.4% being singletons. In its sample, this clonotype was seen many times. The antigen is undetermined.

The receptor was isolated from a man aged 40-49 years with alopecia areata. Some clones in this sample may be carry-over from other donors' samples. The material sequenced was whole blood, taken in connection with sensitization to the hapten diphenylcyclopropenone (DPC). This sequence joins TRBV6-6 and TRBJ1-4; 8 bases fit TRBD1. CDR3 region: CASTPAGGVNEKLFF. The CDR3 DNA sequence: TGTGCCAGCACACCTGCAGGGGGCGTTAATGAAAAACTGTTTTTT.